Each of the 20 T cell receptor beta chains below was sequenced from the same sample in a study of regulatory T cells in long-lasting Graves disease. HTBI primers from iRepertoire and Arm-PCR of CDR3 regions yielded the TCR beta libraries. TCRdb re-analysed the multiplex PCR reads in MiXCR, keeping a single row per CDR3 protein. The sample yields approximately 690,000 distinct CDR3 sequences, 25% to 35% seen once. Time point given: persistent/refractory GD, antithyroid drugs over 5 years with positive TRAb. From PBMCs, RNA was extracted and then used to make the TCR library. This specimen consisted of peripheral blood mononuclear cells (PBMCs), obtained when the disease was refractory, from a patient treated with antithyroid drugs. These receptors were taken from a female donor with Graves disease.

The gene calls are TRBV9 and TRBJ2-5; D might be TRBD1 or TRBD2, each matching 5 bases. This CDR3 region has 15 residues. The germline V gene has CDR1 SGDLS and CDR2 YYNGEE. The V and J ends lost 3 bases and 4 bases respectively, with 16 bases between them. The CDR3 reads CASSAMGVGLETQYF. The CDR3 nucleotides read TGTGCCAGCAGCGCAATGGGGGTGGGGTTAGAGACCCAGTACTTC.

This clonotype has more than one count but fewer than ten. The V gene is TRBV5-1, the J gene TRBJ2-1, with 11 bases aligning to TRBD2. The germline gives CDR1 SGHRS, CDR2 YFSETQ. This CDR3 comprises 15 residues. Trimming at V came to 1 base and at J to 7 bases, leaving 4 bases not matched to a gene. CDR3 DNA: TGCGCCAGCAGCTTGTTAGCGGGAGGGGGGAATGAGCAGTTCTTC. Its translation is CASSLLAGGGNEQFF.

This clonotype was observed at least ten times. V gene TRBV6-1 combines with J gene TRBJ1-2; 7 bases match TRBD1. Germline V CDR1 and CDR2: MNHNS, SASEGT. The CDR3 totals 16 residues. V trimming: 5 bases; J trimming: 7 bases; junction bases outside the gene matches: 16. The CDR3 DNA is TGTGCCAGCAGTAGACCGCCGGGACAGAAGACGCCTGGCTACACCTTC. This codes for CASSRPPGQKTPGYTF.

The gene calls are TRBV25-1 and TRBJ2-7, with D possibly TRBD2 on 6 matching bases. Trimming cost V 2 bases and J 4 bases, with 15 bases left between them. The CDR3 has 15 amino acids. Germline V gives CDR1 MGHDK, CDR2 SYGVNS. The CDR3 DNA sequence: TGTGCCAGCAGTGAAACGGTTCTTGGGGGGTACGAGCAGTACTTC. Protein: CASSETVLGGYEQYF.

J is TRBJ2-7 and V is TRBV3-1, with TRBD2 matching 7 bases. CDR3 length: 13 residues. The V and J ends lost 4 bases and 7 bases, in that order; junction bases with no gene match: 7. Germline assignment: CDR1 LGHDT and CDR2 YNNKEL (reference sequence). CDR3 DNA: TGTGCCAGCAGCCGTCGACTAGCCGGGGAGCAGTACTTC. It specifies CASSRRLAGEQYF.

In its sample, this clonotype was seen a few times. The chain couples TRBV4-2 to TRBJ1-2, with D perhaps TRBD1 (5 bases). V was cut by 2 bases and J by 4 bases, with 14 bases left in between. Germline-derived CDR1 and CDR2 are LGHNA and YNFKEQ. This CDR3 is built from 15 residues. The CDR3 DNA follows: TGTGCCAGCAGCCAATGGGGGGGTCTTATCTATGGCTACACCTTC. Its protein is CASSQWGGLIYGYTF.

This chain links TRBV20-1 with TRBJ1-2; D perhaps matches TRBD1 (6 bases). The CDR3 is made up of 14 amino acids. With 1 base removed from V and 3 bases from J, the gap between germline ends came to 12 bases. In germline, CDR1 is DFQATT, CDR2 SNEGSKA (reference sequence). The CDR3 loop reads CSARGGGADYGYTF. In nucleotides, the CDR3 is TGCAGTGCTAGAGGGGGGGGGGCGGACTATGGCTACACCTTC.

There are a few counts of this clonotype. This chain links TRBV25-1 with TRBJ2-7; 13 nucleotides match TRBD2. With 3 bases clipped from V and 2 bases from J, the junction kept 4 bases outside the gene matches. Germline CDR1 is MGHDK and CDR2 is SYGVNS. CDR3 length: 16 amino acids. In nucleotides, the CDR3 is TGTGCCAGCAGTGACCTCACTAGCGGGAGGGCCTACGAGCAGTACTTC. Residues: CASSDLTSGRAYEQYF.

Only a few counts were recorded for this clonotype. The V call is TRBV27, the J call TRBJ2-7; D might be TRBD2 (7 bases). Germline CDR1 is MNHEY and CDR2 is SMNVEV (reference sequence). The CDR3 consists of 14 residues. V lost 7 bases, J lost 2 bases, and 15 bases lay in between. The CDR3 DNA is TGTGCCAGCATGGGGGGGCCAGCCCCCTACGAGCAGTACTTC. It yields the protein CASMGGPAPYEQYF.

The gene calls are TRBV6-5 and TRBJ2-7, with a tentative D call TRBD1 (6 bases). The V gene lost 2 bases and the J gene lost 0 bases, with 11 bases spanning the gap. CDR3 length: 15 amino acids. Germline V gives CDR1 MNHEY, CDR2 SVGAGI. Here the CDR3 reads CASSYGGSLSYEQYF. CDR3 DNA: TGTGCCAGCAGTTACGGGGGCTCCCTCTCCTACGAGCAGTACTTC.

The table lists this clonotype with a count of one. The chain combines TRBV7-9 with TRBJ2-7; 7 nucleotides agree with TRBD2. The CDR3 is 14 residues long. Per germline, CDR1 SEHNR and CDR2 FQNEAQ (reference sequence). The ends lost 5 bases at V and 7 bases at J; junction bases unmatched: 11. The CDR3 nucleotides read TGTGCCAGCAGCCTATCGGGACTACCGAGGGAGCAGTACTTC. Translated: CASSLSGLPREQYF. The variable domain in full, completed from reference TRBV7-9 and TRBJ2-7, reads DTGVSQNPRHKITKRGQNVTFRCDPISEHNRLYWYRQTLGQGPEFLTYFQNEAQLEKSRLLSDRFSAERPKGSFSTLEIQRTEQGDSAMYLCASSLSGLPREQYFGPGTRLTVT.

The CDR3 nucleotides are TGTGCCAGCAGCTTAAAGGGGGGACAGGGCTACGAGCAGTACTTC. Its translation: CASSLKGGQGYEQYF. The chain is built from TRBV11-3 and TRBJ2-7; 9 positions agree with TRBD1. Trimming cost V 2 bases and J 3 bases; bases outside gene matches: 5. CDR3 size: 15 residues. The germline CDR1 and CDR2 sequences are SGHNT and YENEEA.

The chain recombines TRBV20-1 with TRBJ2-7; D unclear. Trimming removed 6 bases at V and 2 bases at J, with 11 bases between. The CDR3 is 12 residues long. The germline V gene encodes CDR1 DFQATT and CDR2 SNEGSKA (reference sequence). For the CDR3, the DNA is TGCAGTGCGGCCGGGCTCACCTACGAGCAGTACTTC. Its protein product is CSAAGLTYEQYF.

In this sample, this clonotype turned up a few times. The rearrangement joins TRBV6-2 or TRBV6-3 to TRBJ1-5, with unresolved D. V dropped 5 bases and J dropped 2 bases, with 13 bases sitting between them. The CDR3 covers 15 residues. Germline V CDR1 and CDR2: MNHEY, SVGEGT. CDR3 region: CASSQGSGGNQPQHF. CDR3 DNA: TGTGCCAGCAGTCAAGGAAGTGGGGGCAATCAGCCCCAGCATTTT.

The chain uses TRBV28 and TRBJ2-6; a weak D match, TRBD1 (5 bases). Trimming removed 6 bases from V and 4 bases from J, with 13 bases in between. The CDR3 length is 15 residues. CDR1 is MDHEN and CDR2 is SYDVKM in the germline V gene. CDR3: CASSPDMAGANVLTF. As DNA, the CDR3 is TGTGCCAGCAGCCCGGACATGGCCGGGGCCAACGTCCTGACTTTC.

In its sample, this clonotype was seen a few times. This rearrangement joins TRBV6-5 to TRBJ2-3, with TRBD2 matching 10 bases. Unmatched junction bases numbered 4, after V lost 2 bases and J lost 2 bases. The CDR3 runs to 16 residues. Per the germline V gene, CDR1 is MNHEY and CDR2 is SVGAGI. CDR3 residues: CASSYLGLADTDTQYF. Written as DNA, the CDR3 is TGTGCCAGCAGTTACCTAGGACTAGCGGACACAGATACGCAGTATTTT.

The sample holds many counts of this clonotype. The chain links TRBV28 to TRBJ1-6, with 8 bases lining up with TRBD1. J was trimmed by 7 bases and V by 6 bases; bases with no gene match: 8. Per germline, CDR1 MDHEN and CDR2 SYDVKM. This CDR3 is built from 15 residues. CDR3 nucleotide sequence: TGTGCCAGCAGCGAACGGACAGGGCGAAATTCACCCCTCCACTTT. Amino acid sequence: CASSERTGRNSPLHF. The entire variable domain, with the rest obtained from reference TRBV28 and TRBJ1-6, is as follows: DVKVTQSSRYLVKRTGEKVFLECVQDMDHENMFWYRQDPGLGLRLIYFSYDVKMKEKGDIPEGYSVSREKKERFSLILESASTNQTSMYLCASSERTGRNSPLHFGNGTRLTVT.

In nucleotides, the CDR3 is TGTGCCAGCAGCTTCCCAACGGGGGGGCGAGGAAACACCATATATTTT. It is translated as CASSFPTGGRGNTIYF. V is TRBV11-2 and J is TRBJ1-3; possibly TRBD1 for D (6 bases). V shed 3 bases and J shed 4 bases, with 16 bases lying between them. CDR3 length equals 16 residues. CDR1 is SGHAT and CDR2 is FQNNGV in the germline V gene.

CDR3 coding DNA: TGTGCCAGCAGCTTGCCTCTGGCCCGCGACAGAACTTTATCCTACGAGCAGTACTTC. As protein: CASSLPLARDRTLSYEQYF. The rearrangement uses TRBV11-2 and TRBJ2-7; TRBD1 might be the D (5 bases). CDR1 and CDR2 (germline): SGHAT, FQNNGV. The CDR3 is 19 residues long. V was cut by 3 bases and J by 1 base, with 25 bases left in between.

This clonotype was seen a few times. The chain joins TRBV28 to TRBJ1-2, with a possible D match to TRBD1 (6 bases). Per the germline V gene, CDR1 is MDHEN and CDR2 is SYDVKM. V gave up 8 bases and J gave up 4 bases, with 8 bases separating them. CDR3 size: 11 residues. DNA of the CDR3: TGTGCCAGCGGGGGGGCCTATGGCTACACCTTC. Translation: CASGGAYGYTF.